These 16 T cell receptor beta chains were sequenced from one sample in a study of read filtering for tumor transcriptome and immune sequencing. From approximately 430 ng of RNA, a library with molecular barcoded alpha/delta and beta/gamma adaptors was made. TCRdb processed the reads anew with MiXCR; each CDR3 protein has one entry. The sample consists of approximately 40,000 distinct CDR3 sequences, roughly an eighth of them appearing once. Specimen: a population of CD138-negative cells sorted from bone marrow. The receptors come from a donor aged 40 or over with multiple myeloma.

The table lists this clonotype with many counts. V and J are TRBV5-1 and TRBJ1-1, with TRBD1 identical over 9 bases. The CDR3 contains 14 residues. Germline V gene sequence: CDR1 SGHRS, CDR2 YFSETQ. Losses at the gene ends were 3 bases for V and 1 base for J; bases not matched to a gene: 1. This chain's CDR3 is CASSSTGGNTEAFF. CDR3 DNA: TGCGCCAGCAGCTCGACAGGGGGGAACACTGAAGCTTTCTTT. The entire variable domain, with the rest obtained from reference TRBV5-1 and TRBJ1-1, is as follows: KAGVTQTPRYLIKTRGQQVTLSCSPISGHRSVSWYQQTPGQGLQFLFEYFSETQRNKGNFPGRFSGRQFSNSRSEMNVSTLELGDSALYLCASSSTGGNTEAFFGQGTRLTVV.

This clonotype has a count of ten or more. The chain is built from TRBV27 and TRBJ2-3; 9 nucleotides agree with TRBD2. This CDR3 contains 14 residues. CDR1 and CDR2 (germline): MNHEY, SMNVEV (reference sequence). The junction had 9 bases not matched to a gene; V was cut back by 7 bases and J by 7 bases. The CDR3 bases are TGTGCCAGCACCGAAGCGGGAGGCGTAAATACGCAGTATTTT. Encoded protein: CASTEAGGVNTQYF.

This clonotype has at least ten counts. The gene calls are TRBV28 and TRBJ2-7; no clear D gene. Deletions cut 3 bases from V and 2 bases from J, with 8 bases between. This CDR3 contains 13 residues. Germline CDR1 MDHEN, CDR2 SYDVKM. Here the CDR3 reads CASSFGGTYEQYF. The CDR3 DNA sequence: TGTGCCAGCAGTTTTGGCGGAACCTACGAGCAGTACTTC.

This chain connects TRBV20-1 to TRBJ2-2; D gene ambiguous. CDR3 length: 11 residues. V was trimmed by 4 bases and J by 8 bases, leaving 8 bases between them. CDR1 is DFQATT and CDR2 is SNEGSKA in the germline V gene (reference sequence). In DNA form, the CDR3 reads TGCAGTGCTACCTTGAGAGGGGAGCTGTTTTTT. As protein: CSATLRGELFF.

In regard to this clonotype: This is likely a read error, given that the CDR3 carries no conserved phenylalanine or tryptophan at its end. The chain carries TRBV7-2 and TRBJ1-1; tentative D call: TRBD1 (5 bases). Germline CDR1 reads SGHTA; CDR2 reads FQGNSA. The V gene lost 6 bases and the J gene lost 7 bases, with 15 bases spanning the gap. The CDR3 covers 13 residues. The CDR3 region is CASSSRRDFEAFL. The CDR3 DNA is TGTGCCAGCAGTTCGAGACGGGACTTTGAAGCTTTCCTT.

This clonotype is medium-sized within its sample. This sequence joins TRBV4-1 and TRBJ2-1; tentative D call: TRBD1 (6 bases). V was shortened by 1 base and J by 12 bases, with 19 bases between the two germline ends. Per germline, CDR1 MGHRA and CDR2 YSYEKL. The length of the CDR3 is 15 residues. This chain's CDR3 is CASSQGGGLVTGQFF. CDR3 DNA sequence: TGCGCCAGCAGCCAAGGAGGGGGATTGGTTACTGGGCAGTTCTTC.

This clonotype came up many times. The chain has TRBV28 and TRBJ2-5, with D perhaps TRBD1 or TRBD2 (5 bases each). Germline CDR1 and CDR2: MDHEN and SYDVKM. The CDR3 loop spans 11 amino acids. V shed 4 bases and J shed 9 bases, with 9 bases lying between them. The CDR3 loop reads CASSSGRSQYF. The DNA for the CDR3 is TGTGCCAGCAGTTCAGGGAGATCCCAGTACTTC. Full variable domain (outside the CDR3, taken from reference TRBV28 and TRBJ2-5): DVKVTQSSRYLVKRTGEKVFLECVQDMDHENMFWYRQDPGLGLRLIYFSYDVKMKEKGDIPEGYSVSREKKERFSLILESASTNQTSMYLCASSSGRSQYFGPGTRLLVL.

This clonotype was seen repeatedly, ten times or more. The chain recombines TRBV6-1 with TRBJ2-3; D not certain. The CDR3 length is 15 residues. V was pared by 6 bases and J by 1 base, with 14 bases between. The germline V gene encodes CDR1 MNHNS and CDR2 SASEGT. This chain's CDR3 is CASRGRAPRTDTQYF. Written as DNA, the CDR3 is TGTGCCAGCAGGGGCCGGGCACCACGCACAGATACGCAGTATTTT.

The V gene is TRBV30, the J gene TRBJ1-1, with TRBD1 matching 8 bases. Unmatched junction bases numbered 11, after V lost 2 bases and J lost 6 bases. The CDR3 sequence is 15 residues long. Germline CDR1 and CDR2: GTSNPN and SVGIG (reference sequence). This CDR3 reads CAWSPSLQGAAEAFF. As DNA, the CDR3 is TGTGCCTGGAGTCCCTCACTCCAGGGGGCGGCTGAAGCTTTCTTT.

A note on this clonotype: Just one base apart from a much larger clone, this may be a read error. The gene calls are TRBV5-1 and TRBJ2-2; 8 nucleotides align to TRBD1. With 4 bases clipped from V and 3 bases from J, the junction kept 5 bases outside the gene matches. Germline lookup yields CDR1 SGHRS and CDR2 YFSETQ. The CDR3 loop spans 15 amino acids. CDR3 bases: TGCGCCAGCAGCCAAGGGACAGGAGACACCGGGGAGCTGTTTTTT. This sequence encodes CASSQGTGDTGELFF.

This clonotype was seen ten or more times. The chain links TRBV12-3 or TRBV12-4 to TRBJ1-5; D gene unclear. The CDR3 has 13 residues. V shed 6 bases and J shed 0 bases, with 6 bases lying between them. The chain's CDR3 is CASRLSSNQPQHF. DNA for the CDR3: TGTGCCAGCAGGTTAAGTAGCAATCAGCCCCAGCATTTT.

This clonotype appeared many times. The V and J genes are TRBV5-1 and TRBJ2-3; TRBD2 is a possible D gene (6 bases). The CDR3 extends over 15 amino acids. Germline lookup yields CDR1 SGHRS and CDR2 YFSETQ. The V and J ends lost 1 base and 1 base respectively, with 10 bases between them. CDR3 in amino acids: CASSLFSSGTDTQYF. The CDR3 bases are TGCGCCAGCAGCTTGTTTTCTAGCGGCACAGATACGCAGTATTTT.

In its sample, this clonotype was seen many times. This chain uses TRBV2 with TRBJ2-1, with 11 bases that match TRBD1. The V gene's germline CDR1 is SNHLY and CDR2 FYNNEI. Germline trimming cut 4 bases from V and 5 bases from J; bases unmatched to any gene: 7. The CDR3 covers 16 residues. The CDR3 loop reads CASSALGQGAHNEQFF. The CDR3 nucleotides read TGTGCCAGCAGTGCCTTAGGACAGGGGGCCCACAATGAGCAGTTCTTC.

This clonotype was counted at least ten times. The rearrangement uses TRBV7-8 and TRBJ2-7; tentative D call: TRBD1 (6 bases). Trimming left V 5 bases short and J 2 bases short, with 16 bases between. CDR3 length: 15 residues. Germline lookup yields CDR1 SGHVS and CDR2 FQNEAQ. CDR3 amino acids: CASSLMTGDTYEQYF. CDR3 bases: TGTGCCAGCAGCCTTATGACAGGAGATACCTACGAGCAGTACTTC.

At least ten counts were recorded for this clonotype. The rearrangement uses TRBV20-1 and TRBJ2-7, with D maybe TRBD1 (5 bases). The CDR3 loop spans 15 amino acids. Germline values: CDR1 DFQATT, CDR2 SNEGSKA (reference sequence). Trimming took off 5 bases at V and 0 bases at J, with 17 bases between the two ends. The CDR3 protein is CSAGSQQAISYEQYF. The CDR3 nucleotides are TGCAGTGCTGGAAGTCAACAGGCGATCTCCTACGAGCAGTACTTC.

This clonotype has a count of ten or more. V and J are TRBV3-1 and TRBJ1-5, with D uncertain. Germline V gene data show CDR1 as LGHDT and CDR2 as YNNKEL (reference sequence). CDR3 length: 13 residues. Trimming removed 0 bases at V and 7 bases at J, with 7 bases between. CDR3 sequence reads: CASSQDRRQPQHF. The CDR3 DNA reads as TGTGCCAGCAGCCAAGACCGGCGGCAGCCCCAGCATTTT.